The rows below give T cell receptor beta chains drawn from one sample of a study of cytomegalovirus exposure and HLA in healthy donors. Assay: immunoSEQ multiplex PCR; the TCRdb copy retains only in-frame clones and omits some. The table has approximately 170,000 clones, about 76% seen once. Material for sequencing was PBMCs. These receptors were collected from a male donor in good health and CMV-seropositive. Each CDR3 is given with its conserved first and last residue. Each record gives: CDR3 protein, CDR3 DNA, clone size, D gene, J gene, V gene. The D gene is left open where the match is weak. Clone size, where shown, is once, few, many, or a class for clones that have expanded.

CASSVFGNEQFF | TGTGCCAGCAGTGTATTCGGCAATGAGCAGTTCTTC | NA | NA | TRBJ2-1 | TRBV2
CASSPRLPSRGYYNSPLHF | TGTGCCAGCAGCCCCCGACTCCCCTCCCGCGGATACTATAATTCACCCCTCCACTTT | NA | NA | TRBJ1-6 | TRBV5-6
CSVAQGAGYTF | TGCAGCGTTGCCCAGGGGGCTGGCTACACCTTC | NA | TRBD1 | TRBJ1-2 | TRBV29-1
CASSNPGGGTDTQYF | TGTGCCAGTAGCAACCCGGGGGGGGGCACAGATACGCAGTATTTT | NA | TRBD2 | TRBJ2-3 | TRBV19
CASSQADRIGETQYF | TGCGCCAGCAGCCAGGCGGACAGGATCGGGGAGACCCAGTACTTC | few | TRBD1 | TRBJ2-5 | TRBV5-1
CASSFGGPGQGRQPQHF | TGTGCCAGCAGCTTTGGGGGGCCAGGACAGGGGAGGCAGCCCCAGCATTTT | NA | TRBD1 | TRBJ1-5 | TRBV5-5
CASSRLAGVENIQYF | TGCGCCAGCAGTCGACTAGCGGGGGTAGAAAACATTCAGTACTTC | NA | TRBD2 | TRBJ2-4 | TRBV5-1
CASSLAGTAKAYGYTF | TGTGCCAGCAGCTTGGCCGGGACAGCCAAGGCCTATGGCTACACCTTC | NA | TRBD1 | TRBJ1-2 | TRBV5-6
CASSQVVGQGIYEQYF | TGCGCCAGCAGCCAGGTTGTTGGACAGGGGATCTACGAGCAGTACTTC | NA | TRBD1 | TRBJ2-7 | TRBV4-1
CASSPGGGADYEQYF | TGTGCCAGCTCACCAGGGGGGGGCGCAGACTACGAGCAGTACTTC | NA | NA | TRBJ2-7 | TRBV18
CASITRGTNEKLFF | TGTGCCAGCATTACTCGGGGGACTAATGAAAAACTGTTTTTT | few | NA | TRBJ1-4 | TRBV5-6
CASSYRDIIKYEQYF | TGTGCCAGCAGTTACCGGGACATCATAAAATACGAGCAGTACTTC | few | NA | TRBJ2-7 | TRBV6-6
CASSPRDRGRDEQYF | TGCGCCAGCAGCCCACGGGACAGGGGTCGGGACGAGCAGTACTTC | NA | TRBD1 | TRBJ2-7 | TRBV4-1
CASSLFAGVVVQPQHF | TGTGCCAGCAGTTTATTCGCAGGGGTGGTTGTTCAGCCCCAGCATTTT | NA | NA | TRBJ1-5 | TRBV27
CASSRTSGVIETQYF | TGTGCCAGCAGCCGGACTAGCGGGGTGATAGAGACCCAGTACTTC | NA | TRBD2 | TRBJ2-5 | TRBV6-6
CASRRTIGGNQPQHF | TGTGCCAGCAGGCGGACAATTGGAGGCAATCAGCCCCAGCATTTT | NA | NA | TRBJ1-5 | TRBV6-5
CAISGTAAYGYTF | TGTGCCATCAGTGGCACAGCCGCCTATGGCTACACCTTC | NA | NA | TRBJ1-2 | TRBV10-3
CASSPDVGGPYNEQFF | TGTGCCAGCAGCCCCGACGTCGGGGGGCCCTACAATGAGCAGTTCTTC | NA | NA | TRBJ2-1 | TRBV5-6
CASSTGQGFYGYTF | TGTGCCAGCAGCACCGGACAGGGATTCTATGGCTACACCTTC | NA | TRBD1 | TRBJ1-2 | TRBV7-9
CASLAGNQIEAFF | TGTGCCAGCCTTGCCGGGAACCAGATCGAAGCTTTCTTT | once | NA | TRBJ1-1 | TRBV6-5
CASSVFPSWADTQYF | TGTGCCAGCAGCGTTTTCCCTAGTTGGGCAGATACGCAGTATTTT | NA | NA | TRBJ2-3 | TRBV9
CASFPTGGRGAFF | TGTGCCAGCTTCCCGACAGGGGGCAGGGGAGCTTTCTTT | few | TRBD1 | TRBJ1-1 | TRBV25-1
CASSIMMTGTADTGELFF | TGTGCCAGTAGTATAATGATGACCGGGACAGCTGACACCGGGGAGCTGTTTTTT | NA | TRBD1 | TRBJ2-2 | TRBV19
CASGLGGGEQFF | TGTGCCAGCGGGTTGGGCGGGGGGGAGCAGTTCTTC | NA | TRBD2 | TRBJ2-1 | TRBV6-6
CASSLYGGAGELFF | TGCGCCAGCAGCTTGTACGGGGGGGCCGGGGAGCTGTTTTTT | NA | TRBD2 | TRBJ2-2 | TRBV5-1
CASSIGSLRQGTGNTIYF | TGTGCCAGCAGCATAGGATCCCTACGACAGGGTACGGGAAACACCATATATTTT | NA | TRBD1 | TRBJ1-3 | TRBV7-8
CSVEEQGRGTEAFF | TGCAGCGTTGAAGAACAGGGAAGGGGGACTGAAGCTTTCTTT | few | NA | TRBJ1-1 | TRBV29-1
CASSEGGPGDEQFF | TGCGCCAGCAGTGAGGGGGGACCGGGGGATGAGCAGTTCTTC | NA | NA | TRBJ2-1 | TRBV10-1
CASSPGTIVYGYTF | TGTGCCAGCAGCCCCGGGACAATAGTTTATGGCTACACCTTC | few | NA | TRBJ1-2 | TRBV5-6
CASSFRTEAFF | TGTGCCAGCAGCTTTCGGACTGAAGCTTTCTTT | NA | NA | TRBJ1-1 | TRBV7-9
CASRGTTSYNEQFF | TGTGCCAGCAGGGGGACTACGTCCTACAATGAGCAGTTCTTC | few | TRBD2 | TRBJ2-1 | TRBV2
CASSGIDRGSPYEQYF | TGTGCCAGCAGTGGCATCGACAGGGGGTCCCCCTACGAGCAGTACTTC | NA | TRBD1 | TRBJ2-7 | TRBV2
CASRLESGGRPAFF | TGTGCCAGCAGACTCGAAAGCGGGGGCCGGCCAGCTTTCTTT | NA | NA | TRBJ1-1 | TRBV6-5
CASQGLAGWEQFF | TGTGCCAGTCAGGGACTAGCGGGGTGGGAGCAGTTCTTC | NA | TRBD2 | TRBJ2-1 | TRBV6-5
CASSFSGGQNEQFF | TGTGCCAGCAGCTTTTCCGGGGGTCAGAATGAGCAGTTCTTC | NA | NA | TRBJ2-1 | TRBV6-5
CAIRRQDLNTEAFF | TGTGCCATCAGGCGACAGGACTTGAACACTGAAGCTTTCTTT | NA | NA | TRBJ1-1 | TRBV10-3
CASSPTSGNAGNTIYF | TGCGCCAGCAGCCCCACTAGTGGTAACGCTGGAAACACCATATATTTT | NA | NA | TRBJ1-3 | TRBV5-1
CASSFRVRGSNQPQHF | TGTGCCAGCAGTTTCCGAGTCCGGGGTTCCAATCAGCCCCAGCATTTT | few | NA | TRBJ1-5 | TRBV28
CASSPGWRGNTEAFF | TGTGCCAGCAGCCCTGGGTGGAGGGGGAACACTGAAGCTTTCTTT | NA | NA | TRBJ1-1 | TRBV5-4
CSSSLGGREQYF | TGTTCCAGCAGCTTAGGGGGGCGCGAGCAGTACTTC | once | NA | TRBJ2-7 | TRBV7-9
CASSEAYGQGSEKLFF | TGTGCCAGCAGTGAAGCGTACGGACAGGGGAGTGAAAAACTGTTTTTT | NA | TRBD1 | TRBJ1-4 | TRBV6-1
CASSPWTSGGAGNEQFF | TGTGCCAGCAGCCCGTGGACTAGCGGGGGGGCGGGGAATGAGCAGTTCTTC | NA | TRBD2 | TRBJ2-1 | TRBV9
CASSQERGSGYGYTF | TGCGCCAGCAGCCAAGAAAGGGGATCCGGCTATGGCTACACCTTC | NA | NA | TRBJ1-2 | TRBV4-1
CASSERRWGNSPLHF | TGTGCCAGCAGTGAAAGGAGGTGGGGTAATTCACCCCTCCACTTT | NA | NA | TRBJ1-6 | TRBV2
CASSAGTSGGLQETQYF | TGTGCCAGCAGCGCTGGGACTAGCGGGGGACTCCAAGAGACCCAGTACTTC | NA | TRBD2 | TRBJ2-5 | TRBV9
CAWTSGGYEQYF | TGTGCCTGGACCAGTGGGGGCTACGAGCAGTACTTC | NA | NA | TRBJ2-7 | TRBV30
CASSYAGGVGQPQHF | TGTGCCAGCAGTTACGCTGGAGGGGTCGGCCAGCCCCAGCATTTT | few | NA | TRBJ1-5 | TRBV27
CASSLEAYYEQYF | TGTGCCAGCAGCTTAGAAGCCTACTACGAGCAGTACTTC | NA | NA | TRBJ2-7 | TRBV7-8